This entry is about one TCR beta chain. These data are taken from a study of blood T cell repertoires in COVID-19. Turning to the study itself: Samples representing acute and convalescent COVID-19 were sourced from the United States, Italy and Spain. Nucleic acid was either cDNA or gDNA, and it came from T cells, B-cell-depleted T cells, or PBMCs.

Authors' processing steps: Reference gene primer amplification gave nucleated cell count estimates. The method was immunoSEQ multiplex PCR; TCRdb's version includes in-frame clones alone and lacks a portion of them. V and J calls and clone size are given by that table; D and trimming were obtained from the DNA. The sample includes 200,000 to 250,000 clones, 83% of them seen just once. The CDR3 contains 16 residues. Trimming removed 3 bases at V and 2 bases at J, with 16 bases between. Germline V gene data show CDR1 as KGHSH and CDR2 as LQKENI. The chain recombines TRBV18 with TRBJ1-1; tentatively, D is TRBD1 (6 bases). Sequencing was carried out using peripheral blood. The clonotype originates from a woman aged 45-65 years with acute or convalescent COVID-19. CDR3 region: CASSPRRGQTNTEAFF. In DNA, the CDR3 is TGTGCCAGCTCACCCAGACGTGGACAGACAAACACTGAAGCTTTCTTT.